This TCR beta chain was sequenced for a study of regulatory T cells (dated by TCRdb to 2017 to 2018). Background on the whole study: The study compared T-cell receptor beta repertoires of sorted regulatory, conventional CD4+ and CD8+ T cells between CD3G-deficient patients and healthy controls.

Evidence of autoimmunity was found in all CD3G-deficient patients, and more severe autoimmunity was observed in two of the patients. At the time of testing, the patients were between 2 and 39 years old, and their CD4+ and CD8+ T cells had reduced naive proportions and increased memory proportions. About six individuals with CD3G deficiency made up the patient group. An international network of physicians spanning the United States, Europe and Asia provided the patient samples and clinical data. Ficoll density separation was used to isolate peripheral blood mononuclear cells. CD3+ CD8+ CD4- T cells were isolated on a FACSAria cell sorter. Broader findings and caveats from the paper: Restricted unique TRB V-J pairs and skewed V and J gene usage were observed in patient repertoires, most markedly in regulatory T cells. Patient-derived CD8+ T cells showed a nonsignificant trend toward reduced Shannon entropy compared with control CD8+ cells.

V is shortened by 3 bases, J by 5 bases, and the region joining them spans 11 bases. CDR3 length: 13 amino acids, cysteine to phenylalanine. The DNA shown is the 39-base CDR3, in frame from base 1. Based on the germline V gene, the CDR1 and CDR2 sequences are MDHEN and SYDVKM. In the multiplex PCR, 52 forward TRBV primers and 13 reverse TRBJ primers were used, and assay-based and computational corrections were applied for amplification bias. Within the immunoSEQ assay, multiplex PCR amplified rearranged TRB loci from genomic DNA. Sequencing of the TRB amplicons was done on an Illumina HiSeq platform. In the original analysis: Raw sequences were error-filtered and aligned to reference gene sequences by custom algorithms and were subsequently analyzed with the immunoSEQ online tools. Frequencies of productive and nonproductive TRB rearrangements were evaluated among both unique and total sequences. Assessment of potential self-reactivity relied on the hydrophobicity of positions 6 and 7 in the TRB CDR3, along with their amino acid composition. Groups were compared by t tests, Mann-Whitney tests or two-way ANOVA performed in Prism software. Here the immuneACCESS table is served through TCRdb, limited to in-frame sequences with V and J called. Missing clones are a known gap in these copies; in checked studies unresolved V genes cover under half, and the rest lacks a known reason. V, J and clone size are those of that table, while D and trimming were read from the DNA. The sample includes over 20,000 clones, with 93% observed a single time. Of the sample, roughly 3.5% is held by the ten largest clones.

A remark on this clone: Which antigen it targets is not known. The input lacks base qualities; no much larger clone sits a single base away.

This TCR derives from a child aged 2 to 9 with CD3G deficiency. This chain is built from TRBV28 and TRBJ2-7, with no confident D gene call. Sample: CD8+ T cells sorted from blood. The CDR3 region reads CASSLTFRNEQYF. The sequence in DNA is TGTGCCAGCAGTTTGACCTTCCGAAACGAGCAGTACTTC.